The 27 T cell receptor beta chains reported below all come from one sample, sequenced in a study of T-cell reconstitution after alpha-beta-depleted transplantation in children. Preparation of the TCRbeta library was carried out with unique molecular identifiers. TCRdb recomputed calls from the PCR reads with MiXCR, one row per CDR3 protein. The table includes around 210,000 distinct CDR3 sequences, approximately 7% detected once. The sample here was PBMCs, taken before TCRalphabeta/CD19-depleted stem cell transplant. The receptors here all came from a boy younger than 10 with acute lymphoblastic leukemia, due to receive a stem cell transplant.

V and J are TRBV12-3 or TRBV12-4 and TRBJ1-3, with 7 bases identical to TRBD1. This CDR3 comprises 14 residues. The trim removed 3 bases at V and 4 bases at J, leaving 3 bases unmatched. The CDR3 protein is CASSFRGQGNTIYF. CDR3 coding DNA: TGTGCCAGCAGTTTTAGGGGGCAAGGAAACACCATATATTTT.

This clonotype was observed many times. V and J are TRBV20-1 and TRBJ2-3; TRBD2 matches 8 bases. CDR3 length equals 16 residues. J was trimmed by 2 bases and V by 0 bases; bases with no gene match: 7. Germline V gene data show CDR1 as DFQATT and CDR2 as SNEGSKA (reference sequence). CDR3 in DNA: TGCAGTGCTAGAGATTCGGGGGGGATTTACACAGATACGCAGTATTTT. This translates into CSARDSGGIYTDTQYF.

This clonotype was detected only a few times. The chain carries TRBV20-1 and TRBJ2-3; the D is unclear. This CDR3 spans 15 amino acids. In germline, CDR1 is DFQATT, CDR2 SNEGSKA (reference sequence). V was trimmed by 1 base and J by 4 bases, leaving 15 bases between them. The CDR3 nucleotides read TGCAGTGCTAGAGTTCGAACTCCCTCCCCAGATACGCAGTATTTT. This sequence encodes CSARVRTPSPDTQYF.

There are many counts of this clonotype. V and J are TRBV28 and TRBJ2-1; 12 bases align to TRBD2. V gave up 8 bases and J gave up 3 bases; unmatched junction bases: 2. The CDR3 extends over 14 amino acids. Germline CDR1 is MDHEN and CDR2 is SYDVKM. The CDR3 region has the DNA TGTGCCAGCGGACTAGCGGGAAGCTACAATGAGCAGTTCTTC. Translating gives CASGLAGSYNEQFF.

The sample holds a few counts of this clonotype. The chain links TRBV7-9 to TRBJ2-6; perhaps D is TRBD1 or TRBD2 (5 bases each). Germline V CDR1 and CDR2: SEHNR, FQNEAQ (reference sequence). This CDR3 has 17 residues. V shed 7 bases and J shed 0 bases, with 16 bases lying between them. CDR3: CASKPGTAYSGANVLTF. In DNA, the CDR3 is TGTGCCAGCAAACCTGGGACGGCCTACTCTGGGGCCAACGTCCTGACTTTC. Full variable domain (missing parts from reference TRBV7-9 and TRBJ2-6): DTGVSQNPRHKITKRGQNVTFRCDPISEHNRLYWYRQTLGQGPEFLTYFQNEAQLEKSRLLSDRFSAERPKGSFSTLEIQRTEQGDSAMYLCASKPGTAYSGANVLTFGAGSRLTVL.

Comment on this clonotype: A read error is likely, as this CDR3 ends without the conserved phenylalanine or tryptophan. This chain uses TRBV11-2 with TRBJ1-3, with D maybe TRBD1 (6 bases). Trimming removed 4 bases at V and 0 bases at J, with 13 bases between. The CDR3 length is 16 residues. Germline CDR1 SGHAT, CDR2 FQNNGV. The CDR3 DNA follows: TGTGCCAGCAGCTCTGCAGGACAGACCTCTGGAAACACCATATATTAT. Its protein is CASSSAGQTSGNTIYY.

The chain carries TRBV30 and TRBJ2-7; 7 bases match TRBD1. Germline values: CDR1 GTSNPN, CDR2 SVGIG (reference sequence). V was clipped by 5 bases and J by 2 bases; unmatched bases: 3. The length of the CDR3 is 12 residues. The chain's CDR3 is CAWSQGPYEQYF. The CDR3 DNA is TGTGCCTGGTCACAGGGGCCCTACGAGCAGTACTTC.

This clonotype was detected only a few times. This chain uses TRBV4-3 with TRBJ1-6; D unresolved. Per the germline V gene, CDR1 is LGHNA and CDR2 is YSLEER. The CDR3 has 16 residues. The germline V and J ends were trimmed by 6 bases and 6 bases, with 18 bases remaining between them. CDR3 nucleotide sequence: TGCGCCAGCAGTAACTCAGCAGGATATAGTAATTCACCCCTCCACTTT. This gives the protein CASSNSAGYSNSPLHF.

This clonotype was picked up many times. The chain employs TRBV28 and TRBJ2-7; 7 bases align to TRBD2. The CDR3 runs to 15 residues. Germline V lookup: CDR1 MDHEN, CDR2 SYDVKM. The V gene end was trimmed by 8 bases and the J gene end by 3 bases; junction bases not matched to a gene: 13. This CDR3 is CASGGGADFIYEQYF. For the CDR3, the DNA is TGTGCCAGCGGGGGAGGGGCTGATTTTATCTACGAGCAGTACTTC. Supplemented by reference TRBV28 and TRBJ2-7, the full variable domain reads DVKVTQSSRYLVKRTGEKVFLECVQDMDHENMFWYRQDPGLGLRLIYFSYDVKMKEKGDIPEGYSVSREKKERFSLILESASTNQTSMYLCASGGGADFIYEQYFGPGTRLTVT.

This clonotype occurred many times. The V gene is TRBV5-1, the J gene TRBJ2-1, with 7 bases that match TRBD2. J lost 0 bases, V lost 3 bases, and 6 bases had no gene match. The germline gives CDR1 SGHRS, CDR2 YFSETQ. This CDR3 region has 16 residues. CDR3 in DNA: TGCGCCAGCAGCTCCTCTCCGGGGGGCTCCTACAATGAGCAGTTCTTC. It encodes CASSSSPGGSYNEQFF.

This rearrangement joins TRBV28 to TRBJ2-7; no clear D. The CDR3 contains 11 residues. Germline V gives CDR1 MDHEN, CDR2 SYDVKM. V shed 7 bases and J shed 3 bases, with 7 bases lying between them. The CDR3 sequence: CASNDLYEQYF. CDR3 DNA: TGTGCCAGCAACGACCTCTACGAGCAGTACTTC.

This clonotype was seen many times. The chain's CDR3 is CASSWTDSGANVLTF. CDR3 DNA sequence: TGTGCCAGCAGCTGGACAGACTCTGGGGCCAACGTCCTGACTTTC. The rearrangement joins TRBV7-9 to TRBJ2-6; D is possibly TRBD1 (6 bases). This CDR3 is built from 15 residues. CDR1 and CDR2 (germline): SEHNR, FQNEAQ (reference sequence). Trimming shortened V by 4 bases and J by 0 bases, and 7 bases separated the two germline ends.

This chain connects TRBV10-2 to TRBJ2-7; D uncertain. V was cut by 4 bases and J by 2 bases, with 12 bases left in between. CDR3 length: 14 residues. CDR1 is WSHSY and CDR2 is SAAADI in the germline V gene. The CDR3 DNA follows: TGCGCCAGCAGTGTGCGGCATCCCCCCTACGAGCAGTACTTC. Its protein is CASSVRHPPYEQYF.

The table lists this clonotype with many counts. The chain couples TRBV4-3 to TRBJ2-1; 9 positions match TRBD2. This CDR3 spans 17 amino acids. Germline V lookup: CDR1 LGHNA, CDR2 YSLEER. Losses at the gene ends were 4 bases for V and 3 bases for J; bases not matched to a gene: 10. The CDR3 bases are TGCGCCAGCAGCCCCGGTTCCCCTAGCGGGGTCTACAATGAGCAGTTCTTC. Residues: CASSPGSPSGVYNEQFF.

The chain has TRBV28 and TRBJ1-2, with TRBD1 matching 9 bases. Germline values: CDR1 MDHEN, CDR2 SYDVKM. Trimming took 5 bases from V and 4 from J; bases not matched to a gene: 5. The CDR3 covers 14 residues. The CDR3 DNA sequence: TGTGCCAGCAGTCTAGGACAGGGGACCTATGGCTACACCTTC. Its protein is CASSLGQGTYGYTF.

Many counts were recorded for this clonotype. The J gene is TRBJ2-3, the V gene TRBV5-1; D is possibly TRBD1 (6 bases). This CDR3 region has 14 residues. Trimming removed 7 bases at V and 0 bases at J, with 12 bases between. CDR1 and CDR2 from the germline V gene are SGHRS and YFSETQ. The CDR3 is CASRGTPSTDTQYF. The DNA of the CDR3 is TGCGCCAGCCGAGGGACACCTAGCACAGATACGCAGTATTTT. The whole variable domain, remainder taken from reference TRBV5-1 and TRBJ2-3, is KAGVTQTPRYLIKTRGQQVTLSCSPISGHRSVSWYQQTPGQGLQFLFEYFSETQRNKGNFPGRFSGRQFSNSRSEMNVSTLELGDSALYLCASRGTPSTDTQYFGPGTRLTVL.

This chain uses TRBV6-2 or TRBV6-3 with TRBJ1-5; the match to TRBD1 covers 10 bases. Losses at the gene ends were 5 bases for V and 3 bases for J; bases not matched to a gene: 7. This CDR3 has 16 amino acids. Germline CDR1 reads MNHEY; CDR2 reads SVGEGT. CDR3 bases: TGTGCCAGCAGTGTGACGGGACAGGGGATCAATCAGCCCCAGCATTTT. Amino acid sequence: CASSVTGQGINQPQHF.

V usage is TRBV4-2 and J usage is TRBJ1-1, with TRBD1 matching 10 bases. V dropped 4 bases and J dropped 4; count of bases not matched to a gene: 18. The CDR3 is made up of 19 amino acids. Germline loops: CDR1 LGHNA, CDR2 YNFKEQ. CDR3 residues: CASSPGTNGDRGRGTEAFF. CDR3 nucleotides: TGTGCCAGCAGCCCCGGGACAAACGGAGACAGGGGGCGAGGCACTGAAGCTTTCTTT.

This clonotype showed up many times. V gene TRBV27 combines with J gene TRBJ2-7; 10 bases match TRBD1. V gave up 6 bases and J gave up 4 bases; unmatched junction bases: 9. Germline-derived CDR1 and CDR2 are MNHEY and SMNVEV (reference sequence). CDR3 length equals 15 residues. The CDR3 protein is CASRRRGTGVYEQYF. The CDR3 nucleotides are TGTGCCAGCAGGAGGCGCGGGACAGGGGTTTACGAGCAGTACTTC.

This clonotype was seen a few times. CDR3 bases: TGTGCCAGCAGCCAAGATTCAATCGGCTATGGCTACACCTTC. Translation gives CASSQDSIGYGYTF. This chain joins TRBV3-1 and TRBJ1-2; the D is unclear. Trimming shortened V by 0 bases and J by 4 bases, and 9 bases separated the two germline ends. CDR3 size: 14 residues. Germline-derived CDR1 and CDR2 are LGHDT and YNNKEL (reference sequence).

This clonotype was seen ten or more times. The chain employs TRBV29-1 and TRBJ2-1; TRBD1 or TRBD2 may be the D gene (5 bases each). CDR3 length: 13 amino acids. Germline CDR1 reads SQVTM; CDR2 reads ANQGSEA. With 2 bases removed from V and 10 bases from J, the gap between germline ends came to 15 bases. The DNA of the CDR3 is TGCAGCGTTGAATGGGGGACCCAAGGGGAGCAGTTCTTC. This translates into CSVEWGTQGEQFF.

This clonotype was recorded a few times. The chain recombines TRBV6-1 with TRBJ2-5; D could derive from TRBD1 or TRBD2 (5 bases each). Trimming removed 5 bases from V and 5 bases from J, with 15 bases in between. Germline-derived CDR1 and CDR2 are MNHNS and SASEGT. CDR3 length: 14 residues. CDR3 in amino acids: CASSTRGEGETQYF. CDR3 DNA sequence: TGTGCCAGCAGTACACGGGGAGAGGGGGAGACCCAGTACTTC.

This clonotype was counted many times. The DNA of the CDR3 is TGTGCCAGCAGTGGATTGACCGAGGGGTTCCAAGAGACCCAGTACTTC. Amino acids: CASSGLTEGFQETQYF. This sequence joins TRBV25-1 and TRBJ2-5; possibly TRBD1 or TRBD2 for D (5 bases each). This CDR3 spans 16 amino acids. V lost 4 bases and J 1 base, leaving 16 bases between the germline ends. Germline V gene data show CDR1 as MGHDK and CDR2 as SYGVNS.

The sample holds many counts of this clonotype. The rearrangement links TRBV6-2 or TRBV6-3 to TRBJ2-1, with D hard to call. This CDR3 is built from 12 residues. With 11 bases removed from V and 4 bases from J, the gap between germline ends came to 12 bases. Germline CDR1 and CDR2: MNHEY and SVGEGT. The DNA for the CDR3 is TGTGCCGCCCCCCCTTTATACAATGAGCAGTTCTTC. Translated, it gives CAAPPLYNEQFF.

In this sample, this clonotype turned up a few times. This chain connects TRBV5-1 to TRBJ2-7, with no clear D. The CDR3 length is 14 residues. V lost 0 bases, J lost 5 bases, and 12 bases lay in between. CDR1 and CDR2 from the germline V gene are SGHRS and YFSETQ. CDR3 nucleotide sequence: TGCGCCAGCAGCTTGGCTGATCACCGGGACGAGCAGTACTTC. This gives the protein CASSLADHRDEQYF.

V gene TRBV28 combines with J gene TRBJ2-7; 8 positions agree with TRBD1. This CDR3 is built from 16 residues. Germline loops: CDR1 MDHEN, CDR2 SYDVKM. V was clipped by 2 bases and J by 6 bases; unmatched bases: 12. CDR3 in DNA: TGTGCCAGCAGTTTAATACCACCGAACGGACAGGGCGAGCAGTACTTC. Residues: CASSLIPPNGQGEQYF. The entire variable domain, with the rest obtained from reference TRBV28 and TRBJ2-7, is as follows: DVKVTQSSRYLVKRTGEKVFLECVQDMDHENMFWYRQDPGLGLRLIYFSYDVKMKEKGDIPEGYSVSREKKERFSLILESASTNQTSMYLCASSLIPPNGQGEQYFGPGTRLTVT.

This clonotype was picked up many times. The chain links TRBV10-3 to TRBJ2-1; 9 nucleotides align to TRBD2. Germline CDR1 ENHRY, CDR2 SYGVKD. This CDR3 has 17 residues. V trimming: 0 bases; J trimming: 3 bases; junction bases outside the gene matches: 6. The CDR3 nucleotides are TGTGCCATCAGTGAGTCGATGGGAGCGGGGGGCTACAATGAGCAGTTCTTC. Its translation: CAISESMGAGGYNEQFF.